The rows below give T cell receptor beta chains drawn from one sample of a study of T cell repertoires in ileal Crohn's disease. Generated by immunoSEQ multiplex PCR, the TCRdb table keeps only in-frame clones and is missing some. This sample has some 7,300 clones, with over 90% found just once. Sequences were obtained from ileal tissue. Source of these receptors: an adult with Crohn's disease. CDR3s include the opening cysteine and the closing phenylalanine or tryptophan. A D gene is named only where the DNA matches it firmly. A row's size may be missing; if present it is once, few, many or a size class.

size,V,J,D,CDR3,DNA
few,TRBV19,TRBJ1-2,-,CASKRGTNYGYTF,TGTGCCAGTAAACGGGGGACTAACTATGGCTACACCTTC
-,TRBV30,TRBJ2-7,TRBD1,CAWSVTGQVGYEQYF,TGTGCCTGGAGTGTTACCGGACAGGTGGGCTACGAGCAGTACTTC
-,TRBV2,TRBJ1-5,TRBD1,CASRPGQYMSNQPQHF,TGTGCCAGCAGACCGGGACAGTATATGAGCAATCAGCCCCAGCATTTT
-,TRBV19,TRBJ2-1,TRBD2,CASSIGLAGGYNEQFF,TGTGCCAGTAGTATTGGCTTAGCGGGAGGTTACAATGAGCAGTTCTTC
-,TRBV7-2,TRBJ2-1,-,CASSLVVISEQFF,TGTGCCAGCAGCTTAGTCGTAATATCTGAGCAGTTCTTC
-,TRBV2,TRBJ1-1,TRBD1,CASRAGQGRGNTEAFF,TGTGCCAGCAGGGCGGGACAGGGGAGGGGGAACACTGAAGCTTTCTTT
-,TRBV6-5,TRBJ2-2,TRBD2,CASRLAGGFTGELFF,TGTGCCAGCAGACTAGCGGGAGGATTCACCGGGGAGCTGTTTTTT
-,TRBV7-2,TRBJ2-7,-,CASTARWGGAYEQYF,TGTGCCAGCACCGCCCGGTGGGGCGGGGCCTACGAGCAGTACTTC
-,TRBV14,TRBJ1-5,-,CASSPAGRQPQHF,TGTGCCAGCAGTCCAGCGGGGAGACAGCCCCAGCATTTT
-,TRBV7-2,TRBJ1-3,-,CASSRSSGNTIYF,TGTGCCAGCAGCCGGTCCTCTGGAAACACCATATATTTT
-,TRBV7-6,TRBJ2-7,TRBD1,CASSSPGDRAYEQYF,TGTGCCAGCAGCTCCCCCGGGGACAGGGCCTACGAGCAGTACTTC
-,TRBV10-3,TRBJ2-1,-,CAIGGHTVDEQFF,TGTGCCATCGGGGGACACACAGTTGATGAGCAGTTCTTC
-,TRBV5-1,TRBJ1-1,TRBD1,CASSLQGARITEAFF,TGCGCCAGCAGCTTACAGGGGGCGAGGATCACTGAAGCTTTCTTT
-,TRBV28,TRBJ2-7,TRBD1,CASSRRGPRGVYEQYF,TGTGCCAGCAGTCGCAGGGGGCCCAGGGGGGTCTACGAGCAGTACTTC
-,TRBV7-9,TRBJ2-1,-,CASSPIPGEQFF,TGTGCCAGCAGCCCCATACCGGGTGAGCAGTTCTTC